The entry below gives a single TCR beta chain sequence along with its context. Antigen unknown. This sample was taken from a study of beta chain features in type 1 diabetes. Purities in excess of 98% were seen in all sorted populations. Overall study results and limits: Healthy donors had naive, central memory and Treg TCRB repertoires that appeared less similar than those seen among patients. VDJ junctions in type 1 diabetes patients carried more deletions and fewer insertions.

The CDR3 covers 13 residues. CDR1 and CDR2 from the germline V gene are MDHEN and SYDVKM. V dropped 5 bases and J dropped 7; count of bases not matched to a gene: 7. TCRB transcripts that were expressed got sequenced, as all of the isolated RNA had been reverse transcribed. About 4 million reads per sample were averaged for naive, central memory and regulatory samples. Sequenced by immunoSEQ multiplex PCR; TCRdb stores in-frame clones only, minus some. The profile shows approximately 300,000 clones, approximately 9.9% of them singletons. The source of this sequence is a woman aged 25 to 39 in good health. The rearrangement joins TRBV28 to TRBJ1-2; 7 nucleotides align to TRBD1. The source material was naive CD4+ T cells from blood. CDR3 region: CASSPDRVAGYTF. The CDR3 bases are TGTGCCAGCAGTCCCGACAGGGTGGCTGGCTACACCTTC.